This T cell receptor (beta chain) emerged from a study of graft-versus-host responses after intestinal transplantation. Overall study context: Multivisceral, liver-intestinal, or isolated intestinal transplants were received by the recipients.

Sequencing used immunoSEQ multiplex PCR; TCRdb keeps in-frame clones, though not all of them. The sample gives 20,000 to 25,000 clones, more than 40% of which show up once; 0.88% is in the top ten. The TCR comes from a human patient who received an intestinal transplant. The sample here was alloreactive CD4+ T cells from a mixed lymphocyte reaction culture, taken before intestinal transplant. The subset here: CFSE-low proliferating T cells sorted from roughly 6-day pre-transplant mixed lymphocyte reaction (GvH or HvG direction).

CDR3 in amino acids: CASRSPRGTGNTIYF. DNA of the CDR3: TGTGCCAGCAGGTCTCCCAGGGGAACTGGAAACACCATATATTTT. The chain links TRBV6-1 to TRBJ1-3; tentatively, D is TRBD1 (6 bases). The CDR3 consists of 15 residues. V lost 6 bases and J lost 2, with 14 bases in between. Germline-derived CDR1 and CDR2 are MNHNS and SASEGT.